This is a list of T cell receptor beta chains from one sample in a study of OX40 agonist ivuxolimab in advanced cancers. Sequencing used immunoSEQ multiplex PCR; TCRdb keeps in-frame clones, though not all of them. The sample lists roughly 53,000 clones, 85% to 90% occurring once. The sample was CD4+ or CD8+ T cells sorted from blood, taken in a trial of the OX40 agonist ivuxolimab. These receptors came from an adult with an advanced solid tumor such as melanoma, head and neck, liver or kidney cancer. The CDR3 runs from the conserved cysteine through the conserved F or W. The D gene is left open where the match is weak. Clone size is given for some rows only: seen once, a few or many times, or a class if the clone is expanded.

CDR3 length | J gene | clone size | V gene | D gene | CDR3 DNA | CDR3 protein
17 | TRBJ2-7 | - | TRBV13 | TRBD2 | TGTGCCAGCAGCTTATCGCGGGAGGGCCTGTATTTTTACGAGCAGTACTTC | CASSLSREGLYFYEQYF
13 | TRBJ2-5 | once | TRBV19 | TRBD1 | TGTGCCAGTCACTCGGGACAGCAAGAGACCCAGTACTTC | CASHSGQQETQYF
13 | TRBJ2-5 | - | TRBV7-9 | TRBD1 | TGTGCCAGCAGGTGGACAGGGGTGGAGACCCAGTACTTC | CASRWTGVETQYF
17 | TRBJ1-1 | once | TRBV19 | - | TGTGCCAGTAGGGGGACACAGGGAAGTGGGGTAAACACTGAAGCTTTCTTT | CASRGTQGSGVNTEAFF
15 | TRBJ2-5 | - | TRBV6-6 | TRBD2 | TGTGCCAGCAGAAGAGCCGGGGGGGCCCTAGAGACCCAGTACTTC | CASRRAGGALETQYF
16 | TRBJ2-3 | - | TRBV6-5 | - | TGTGCCAGCAGTTACGGATCTGTGAAGGGCACAGATACGCAGTATTTT | CASSYGSVKGTDTQYF
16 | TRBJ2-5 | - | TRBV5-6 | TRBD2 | TGTGCAAGCAGCTCGGGACTAGCGGTATTACAAGAGACCCAGTACTTC | CASSSGLAVLQETQYF
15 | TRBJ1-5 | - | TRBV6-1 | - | TGTGCCAGCAGTGAAGACAGACTTGACAATCAGCCCCAGCATTTT | CASSEDRLDNQPQHF
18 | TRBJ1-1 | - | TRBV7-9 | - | TGTGCCAGCAGCTTAGAGGGAGGACGTAGCGCCAAGAACACTGAAGCTTTCTTT | CASSLEGGRSAKNTEAFF
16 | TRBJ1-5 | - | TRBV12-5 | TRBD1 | TGTGCTAGTGGTTTGGTATGGGGACAGGGAACCCAGCCCCAGCATTTT | CASGLVWGQGTQPQHF
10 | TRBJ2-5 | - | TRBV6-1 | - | TGTGCCAGCAGAAGGGAGACCCAGTACTTC | CASRRETQYF
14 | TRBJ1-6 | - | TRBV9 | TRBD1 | TGTGCCAGCAGCCCGGGACAGGGTCGATCACCCCTCCACTTT | CASSPGQGRSPLHF
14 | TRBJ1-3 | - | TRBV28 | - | TGTGCCAGCAGTTTCAGTAGCTCTGGAAACACCATATATTTT | CASSFSSSGNTIYF
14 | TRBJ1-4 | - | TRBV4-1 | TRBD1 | TGCGCCAGCAGCCAAGGTAGACAGGGGGAAAAACTGTTTTTT | CASSQGRQGEKLFF
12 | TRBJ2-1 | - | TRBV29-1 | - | TGCAGCGGCCTGACTAGTTACAATGAGCAGTTCTTC | CSGLTSYNEQFF
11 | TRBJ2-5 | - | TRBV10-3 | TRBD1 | TGTGCCACCGGACAGGGGCTTGAGCAGTACTTC | CATGQGLEQYF
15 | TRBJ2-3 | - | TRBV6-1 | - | TGTGCCAGCACCGAACGACTAGGCCTCACAGATACGCAGTATTTT | CASTERLGLTDTQYF
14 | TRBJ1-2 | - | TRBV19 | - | TGTGCCAGTAAAACGGGAGGCAGCCACTATGGCTACACCTTC | CASKTGGSHYGYTF
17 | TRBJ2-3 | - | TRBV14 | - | TGTGCCAGCAGCCAAGTAGGGTTAGCGGAGTACACAGATACGCAGTATTTT | CASSQVGLAEYTDTQYF
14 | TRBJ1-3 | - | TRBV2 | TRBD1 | TGTGCCAGCAGGCAGGGGGCGGGGGGAAACACCATATATTTT | CASRQGAGGNTIYF
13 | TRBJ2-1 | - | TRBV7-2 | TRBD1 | TGTGCCAGCAACCAGGGACAGGTGGGTGAGCAGTTCTTC | CASNQGQVGEQFF
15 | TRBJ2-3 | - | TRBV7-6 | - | TGTGCCAGCAGCCAAGGGGGACAAGGCACAGATACGCAGTATTTT | CASSQGGQGTDTQYF
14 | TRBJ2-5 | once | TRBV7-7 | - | TGTGCTAGCAGCTTCCAGGGTGGAGGAGAGACCCAGTACTTC | CASSFQGGGETQYF
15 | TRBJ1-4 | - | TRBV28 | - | TGTGCCAGCAGTTTCTCCAGGGGCACTAATGAAAAACTGTTTTTT | CASSFSRGTNEKLFF
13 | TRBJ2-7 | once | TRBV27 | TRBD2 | TGTGCCAGCATTGCTAGCGGGAGGAGGGAGCAGTACTTC | CASIASGRREQYF
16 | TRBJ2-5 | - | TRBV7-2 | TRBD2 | TGTGCCAGCAGCTCCCGAGGAGCGGGGGAAGGAGAGACCCAGTACTTC | CASSSRGAGEGETQYF
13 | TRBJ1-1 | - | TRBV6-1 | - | TGTGCCAGCAGTGGTCGCGAGAACACTGAAGCTTTCTTT | CASSGRENTEAFF
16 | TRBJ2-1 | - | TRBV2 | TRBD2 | TGTGCCAGCAGTGAGGCGGGAGATCCCTCCTACAATGAGCAGTTCTTC | CASSEAGDPSYNEQFF
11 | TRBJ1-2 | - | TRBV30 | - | TGTGCCTGGAGTTCCAGCCATGGCTACACCTTC | CAWSSSHGYTF
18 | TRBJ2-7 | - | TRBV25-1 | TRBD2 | TGTGCCAGCAGTGACGAGCCTGGGACTAGCGGGAAGGTCTACGAGCAGTACTTC | CASSDEPGTSGKVYEQYF
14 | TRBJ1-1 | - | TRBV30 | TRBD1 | TGTGCCTGGAGTAAGGGACAGGAGAACACTGAAGCTTTCTTT | CAWSKGQENTEAFF
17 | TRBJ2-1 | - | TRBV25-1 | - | TGTGCCAGCAGTGAACCCCAGGGGATACTAGCTAGGAATGAGCAGTTCTTC | CASSEPQGILARNEQFF
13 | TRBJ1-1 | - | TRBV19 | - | TGTGCCAGTAGTATCGTCCAGAACACTGAAGCTTTCTTT | CASSIVQNTEAFF
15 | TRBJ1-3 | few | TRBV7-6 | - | TGTGCCAGCAGCCCGGACATCGTCTCTGGAAACACCATATATTTT | CASSPDIVSGNTIYF
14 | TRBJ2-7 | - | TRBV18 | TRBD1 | TGTGCCAGCTCACGGGACAGGAGCTCCTACGAGCAGTACTTC | CASSRDRSSYEQYF